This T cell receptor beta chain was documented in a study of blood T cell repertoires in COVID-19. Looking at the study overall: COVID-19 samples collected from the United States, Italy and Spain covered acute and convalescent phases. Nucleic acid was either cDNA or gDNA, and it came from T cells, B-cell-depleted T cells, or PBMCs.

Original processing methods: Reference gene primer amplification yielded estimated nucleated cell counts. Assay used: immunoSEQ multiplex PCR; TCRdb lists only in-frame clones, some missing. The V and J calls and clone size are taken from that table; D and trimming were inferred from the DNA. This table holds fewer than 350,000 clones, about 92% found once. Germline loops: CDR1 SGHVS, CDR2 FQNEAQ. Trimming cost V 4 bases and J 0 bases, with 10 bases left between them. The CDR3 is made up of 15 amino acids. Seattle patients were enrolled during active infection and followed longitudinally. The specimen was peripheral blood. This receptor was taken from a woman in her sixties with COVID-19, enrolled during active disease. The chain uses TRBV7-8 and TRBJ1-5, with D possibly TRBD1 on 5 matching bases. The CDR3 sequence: CASSSERGSNQPQHF. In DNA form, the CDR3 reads TGTGCCAGCAGCTCCGAAAGGGGTAGCAATCAGCCCCAGCATTTT.